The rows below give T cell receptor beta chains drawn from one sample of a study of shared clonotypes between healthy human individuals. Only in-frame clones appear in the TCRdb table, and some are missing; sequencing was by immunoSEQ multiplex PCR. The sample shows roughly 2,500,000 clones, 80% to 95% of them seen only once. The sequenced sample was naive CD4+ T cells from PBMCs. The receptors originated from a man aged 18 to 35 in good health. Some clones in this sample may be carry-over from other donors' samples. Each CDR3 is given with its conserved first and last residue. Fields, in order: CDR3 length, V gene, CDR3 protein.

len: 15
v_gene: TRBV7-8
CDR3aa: CASSSPGAPNQPQHF

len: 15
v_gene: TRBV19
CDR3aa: CASSMASGAWVEQFF

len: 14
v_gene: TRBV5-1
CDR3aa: CATREGLAGYEQYF

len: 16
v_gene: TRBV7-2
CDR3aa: CASSLRLAGGGETQYF

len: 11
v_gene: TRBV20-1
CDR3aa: CSARDNGISHF

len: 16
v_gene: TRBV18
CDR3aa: CASSPSLSSGANVLTF

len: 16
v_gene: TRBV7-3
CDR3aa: CASSLKHPVNTGELFF

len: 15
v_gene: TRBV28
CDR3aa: CATGTLQGTSYEQYF

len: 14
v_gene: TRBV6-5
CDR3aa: CASSYSQLGNEQFF

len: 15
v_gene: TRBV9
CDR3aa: CASSVTDRGPTEAFF

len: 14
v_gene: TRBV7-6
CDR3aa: CASSRSGRQETQYF

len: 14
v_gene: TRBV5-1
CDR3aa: CASSWETGATGYTF

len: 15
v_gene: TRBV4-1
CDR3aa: CASSQDWGADTEAFF

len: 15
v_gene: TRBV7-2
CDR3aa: CASSPPSGRSNEQFF

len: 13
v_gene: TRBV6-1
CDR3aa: CASSVTTEDEAFF